Below, 29 T cell receptor beta chains from the same sample are listed, as sequenced in a study of beta chain features in type 1 diabetes. Study-wide results and limits: A moderate, significant TCRB CDR3 shortening appeared in type 1 diabetes across four CD4+ subsets.

Since all of the isolated RNA was reverse transcribed, expressed TCRB transcripts were what got sequenced. Profiled with immunoSEQ multiplex PCR; TCRdb holds only in-frame clones, not every one. The sample has 300,000 to 450,000 clones, roughly 12% seen once. Their antigen targets remain unknown. What was sequenced was naive CD4+ T cells from blood. The receptors here all came from a woman aged 18 to 35 with type 1 diabetes.

This clone was counted a few times. The chain's CDR3 is CASSTRQSDEQFF. CDR3 DNA: TGTGCCAGCAGCACCCGACAGTCCGATGAGCAGTTCTTC. This chain connects TRBV7-2 to TRBJ2-1, with a weak D call TRBD1 (5 bases). The CDR3 runs to 13 residues. The germline CDR1 and CDR2 sequences are SGHTA and FQGNSA. V was cut by 5 bases and J by 8 bases, with 13 bases left in between.

The rearrangement uses TRBV4-3 and TRBJ2-1, with 11 nucleotides matching TRBD2. This CDR3 has 14 amino acids. Trimming took 1 base from V and 9 from J; bases not matched to a gene: 2. Looked up from germline, CDR1 is LGHNA and CDR2 is YSLEER. The CDR3 coding sequence is TGCGCCAGCAGCCAAGTGCTAGCGGGAGGTGAGCAGTTCTTC. It translates to CASSQVLAGGEQFF.

This clone has just a few counts. Other DNA sequences in the sample encode the same CDR3. This chain connects TRBV29-1 to TRBJ2-1; 13 bases agree with TRBD2. Germline CDR1 reads SQVTM; CDR2 reads ANQGSEA. Trimming removed 6 bases from V and 5 bases from J; junction bases left unmatched: 1. This CDR3 is 13 amino acids long. The CDR3 DNA reads as TGCAGCGTCGGACTAGCGGGGGACAATGAGCAGTTCTTC. Its translation: CSVGLAGDNEQFF.

This clone was recorded a few times. The chain carries TRBV6-5 and TRBJ1-1; 7 nucleotides align to TRBD1. The trim removed 6 bases at V and 2 bases at J, leaving 3 bases unmatched. The CDR3 covers 13 residues. Germline CDR1 and CDR2: MNHEY and SVGAGI. The CDR3 here is CASRDRANTEAFF. The CDR3 DNA reads TGTGCCAGCAGAGACAGGGCAAACACTGAAGCTTTCTTT.

This clone was recorded a few times. Other DNA sequences in the same sample also yield this CDR3. The V and J genes are TRBV7-2 and TRBJ2-5; perhaps TRBD2 as D (5 bases). The length of the CDR3 is 14 residues. V was cut by 1 base and J by 2 bases, with 8 bases left in between. The germline V gene has CDR1 SGHTA and CDR2 FQGNSA. The CDR3 coding sequence is TGTGCCAGCAGCTTAGGAGGCGGGCAAGAGACCCAGTACTTC. The encoded protein is CASSLGGGQETQYF.

This clone was picked up a small number of times. In nucleotides, the CDR3 is TGTGCCAGCAGCTTAGCGTTGGTCCGGGGAGGTCAGCCCCAGCATTTT. It is translated as CASSLALVRGGQPQHF. The gene calls are TRBV7-2 and TRBJ1-5; no clear D. The CDR3 is 16 amino acids. CDR1 SGHTA and CDR2 FQGNSA come from the germline V gene. V was clipped by 0 bases and J by 6 bases, with 15 bases between them.

The chain carries TRBV5-4 and TRBJ2-1, with 7 bases matching TRBD2. Germline trimming cut 0 bases from V and 7 bases from J; bases unmatched to any gene: 4. In germline, CDR1 is SGHNT, CDR2 YYREEE (reference sequence). The CDR3 has 14 amino acids. The CDR3 region has the DNA TGTGCCAGCAGCTTGGCCTCGGGGGGAAATGAGCAGTTCTTC. This encodes CASSLASGGNEQFF. Using reference TRBV5-4 and TRBJ2-1 for the parts outside the CDR3, the full variable domain is ETGVTQSPTHLIKTRGQQVTLRCSSQSGHNTVSWYQQALGQGPQFIFQYYREEENGRGNFPPRFSGLQFPNYSSELNVNALELDDSALYLCASSLASGGNEQFFGPGTRLTVL.

This rearrangement joins TRBV7-2 to TRBJ2-5; a weak D match, TRBD1 (6 bases). This CDR3 spans 14 amino acids. Trimming removed 4 bases at V and 2 bases at J, with 11 bases between. Per germline, CDR1 SGHTA and CDR2 FQGNSA. The CDR3 sequence is CASSSQTGQETQYF. For the CDR3, the DNA is TGTGCCAGCAGCTCCCAGACAGGACAAGAGACCCAGTACTTC.

The genes are TRBV19 and TRBJ2-2, with 7 bases identical to TRBD2. Trimming cost V 3 bases and J 3 bases; bases outside gene matches: 4. The V gene's germline CDR1 is LNHDA and CDR2 SQIVND (reference sequence). The length of the CDR3 is 15 residues. This CDR3 reads CASSIGLADTGELFF. CDR3 nucleotide sequence: TGTGCCAGTAGTATCGGCCTAGCGGACACCGGGGAGCTGTTTTTT.

This clone was seen more than once but under ten times. The chain has TRBV7-2 and TRBJ1-1; D uncertain. CDR3 length equals 15 residues. V was shortened by 5 bases and J by 3 bases, with 16 bases between the two germline ends. Germline loops: CDR1 SGHTA, CDR2 FQGNSA. The DNA of the CDR3 is TGTGCCAGCAGCCCCTCCCCACAGAGATACACTGAAGCTTTCTTT. Translated, it gives CASSPSPQRYTEAFF.

The chain joins TRBV7-9 to TRBJ2-4, with 7 bases matching TRBD1. The ends lost 5 bases at V and 1 base at J; junction bases unmatched: 2. Germline V lookup: CDR1 SEHNR, CDR2 FQNEAQ (reference sequence). The CDR3 contains 14 residues. The CDR3 reads CASSLDRAKNIQYF. CDR3 bases: TGTGCCAGCAGCCTGGACAGGGCCAAAAACATTCAGTACTTC.

V usage is TRBV19 and J usage is TRBJ2-1, with unresolved D. This CDR3 region has 13 residues. V lost 10 bases to trimming and J lost 7 bases, with 17 bases between them. Germline assignment: CDR1 LNHDA and CDR2 SQIVND (reference sequence). The CDR3 reads CATNQEKFNEQFF. Here the CDR3 DNA reads TGTGCCACAAATCAGGAAAAGTTTAATGAGCAGTTCTTC.

The table lists this clone with a few counts. The V gene is TRBV25-1, the J gene TRBJ1-1, with unresolved D. The CDR3 is 14 residues long. Trimming cost V 3 bases and J 1 base, with 9 bases left between them. Germline V lookup: CDR1 MGHDK, CDR2 SYGVNS. CDR3 amino acids: CASSDHTGNTEAFF. The CDR3 DNA reads as TGTGCCAGCAGTGATCATACTGGGAACACTGAAGCTTTCTTT.

This clone came up a few times. This chain connects TRBV6-5 to TRBJ2-1, with TRBD2 matching over 13 bases. The germline V gene has CDR1 MNHEY and CDR2 SVGAGI. The CDR3 consists of 16 residues. J was trimmed by 9 bases and V by 6 bases; bases with no gene match: 11. The CDR3, as DNA: TGTGCCAGCAGCTACGGGAAGACTAGCGGGAGGACTGAGCAGTTCTTC. This translates into CASSYGKTSGRTEQFF.

V usage is TRBV7-9 and J usage is TRBJ1-3; 7 bases agree with TRBD1. The J segment lost 0 bases and the V segment lost 4 bases, leaving 6 bases of the junction unmatched. Germline V CDR1 and CDR2: SEHNR, FQNEAQ (reference sequence). The CDR3 contains 16 residues. Written as DNA, the CDR3 is TGTGCCAGCAGCTCGGGACAGTCCATCTCTGGAAACACCATATATTTT. This encodes CASSSGQSISGNTIYF. Supplemented by reference TRBV7-9 and TRBJ1-3, the full variable domain reads DTGVSQNPRHKITKRGQNVTFRCDPISEHNRLYWYRQTLGQGPEFLTYFQNEAQLEKSRLLSDRFSAERPKGSFSTLEIQRTEQGDSAMYLCASSSGQSISGNTIYFGEGSWLTVV.

The rearrangement joins TRBV7-9 to TRBJ2-1, with 10 bases identical to TRBD1. The germline gives CDR1 SEHNR, CDR2 FQNEAQ (reference sequence). J was trimmed by 12 bases and V by 4 bases; bases with no gene match: 3. The length of the CDR3 is 12 residues. CDR3 coding DNA: TGTGCCAGCAGCTCGGACAGGGGGAGGCAGTTCTTC. As protein: CASSSDRGRQFF.

The rearrangement uses TRBV4-3 and TRBJ2-7; TRBD2 is a possible D gene (6 bases). Germline values: CDR1 LGHNA, CDR2 YSLEER. The CDR3 loop spans 14 amino acids. V was shortened by 7 bases and J by 4 bases, with 17 bases between the two germline ends. CDR3 nucleotides: TGCGCCAGCACTCAAGGTCGGGGGATTTACGAGCAGTACTTC. It is translated as CASTQGRGIYEQYF.

In its sample, this clone was seen once. The V and J genes are TRBV6-5 and TRBJ2-7, with 8 bases lining up with TRBD2. V shed 5 bases, J shed 6 bases, and the junction held 6 bases outside the gene matches. Germline-derived CDR1 and CDR2 are MNHEY and SVGAGI. This CDR3 is 13 amino acids long. CDR3 DNA sequence: TGTGCCAGCAGTAGGGCGGGGGGTCTCGAGCAGTACTTC. Translation gives CASSRAGGLEQYF.

This chain links TRBV9 with TRBJ1-1; no clear D. CDR1 and CDR2 from the germline V gene are SGDLS and YYNGEE. The CDR3 extends over 13 amino acids. Trimming cost V 2 bases and J 0 bases, with 5 bases left between them. The CDR3 protein is CASSVEVNTEAFF. In DNA, the CDR3 is TGTGCCAGCAGCGTTGAGGTGAACACTGAAGCTTTCTTT.

The J gene is TRBJ1-5, the V gene TRBV6-5; D not resolved. V lost 2 bases to trimming and J lost 6 bases, with 17 bases between them. Germline CDR1 reads MNHEY; CDR2 reads SVGAGI. This CDR3 has 16 residues. The CDR3 region has the DNA TGTGCCAGCAGTTACGGCCCCGGGTTTCTAGGTCAGCCCCAGCATTTT. It yields the protein CASSYGPGFLGQPQHF.

This clone has just a few counts. The chain combines TRBV28 with TRBJ2-2; D is perhaps TRBD1 (5 bases). This CDR3 has 14 residues. V gave up 9 bases and J gave up 3 bases, with 14 bases separating them. Per the germline V gene, CDR1 is MDHEN and CDR2 is SYDVKM. CDR3 in amino acids: CASHQGADTGELFF. The CDR3 nucleotides read TGTGCCAGTCACCAGGGTGCGGACACCGGGGAGCTGTTTTTT.

This clone appeared a few times. The genes are TRBV9 and TRBJ1-5; D unresolved. Germline CDR1 SGDLS, CDR2 YYNGEE. The V gene lost 0 bases and the J gene lost 1 base, with 8 bases spanning the gap. This CDR3 is 15 amino acids long. In DNA, the CDR3 is TGTGCCAGCAGCGTAGGCGGGGTGAGCAATCAGCCCCAGCATTTT. As protein: CASSVGGVSNQPQHF.

This rearrangement joins TRBV7-2 to TRBJ2-3, with D possibly being TRBD1 (6 bases). CDR3 length: 15 amino acids. Trimming left V 5 bases short and J 3 bases short, with 15 bases between. Per germline, CDR1 SGHTA and CDR2 FQGNSA. As DNA, the CDR3 is TGTGCCAGCAGCCCCCAGACAGGATTGACAGATACGCAGTATTTT. It encodes CASSPQTGLTDTQYF.

V is TRBV28 and J is TRBJ2-7; TRBD2 matches 14 bases. In germline, CDR1 is MDHEN, CDR2 SYDVKM. The CDR3 has 15 amino acids. Trimming at V came to 6 bases and at J to 3 bases, leaving 4 bases not matched to a gene. The CDR3 here is CASSRGLAGVYEQYF. The CDR3, as DNA: TGTGCCAGCAGCAGGGGACTAGCGGGAGTCTACGAGCAGTACTTC.

The V gene is TRBV5-1, the J gene TRBJ2-7; TRBD2 agrees at 7 bases. This CDR3 is 17 amino acids long. V was clipped by 4 bases and J by 1 base; unmatched bases: 14. The germline gives CDR1 SGHRS, CDR2 YFSETQ. The CDR3 is CASSPLPGEGGSYEQYF. In nucleotides, the CDR3 is TGCGCCAGCAGCCCCCTTCCGGGGGAGGGCGGGTCCTACGAGCAGTACTTC.

This clone has more than one count but fewer than ten. Other nucleotide sequences from this sample produce the same CDR3. V gene TRBV9 combines with J gene TRBJ2-1; D call uncertain. CDR1 is SGDLS and CDR2 is YYNGEE in the germline V gene. Between the trimmed V and J ends, which lost 0 bases and 0 bases, there was a span of 7 bases. The CDR3 extends over 15 amino acids. DNA of the CDR3: TGTGCCAGCAGCGTAGCGGTTAGCTCCTACAATGAGCAGTTCTTC. Protein sequence: CASSVAVSSYNEQFF.

The chain carries TRBV5-1 and TRBJ1-2, with TRBD1 as a possible D gene (6 bases). Trimming cost V 3 bases and J 4 bases, with 10 bases left between them. Germline V gene data show CDR1 as SGHRS and CDR2 as YFSETQ. This CDR3 comprises 13 residues. The CDR3 here is CASSSGQSYGYTF. The CDR3 DNA follows: TGCGCCAGCAGCTCCGGACAGAGCTATGGCTACACCTTC.

This chain joins TRBV11-2 and TRBJ2-1, with 8 bases that match TRBD2. Trimming cost V 1 base and J 12 bases; bases outside gene matches: 8. There are 14 residues in the CDR3. Per the germline V gene, CDR1 is SGHAT and CDR2 is FQNNGV. The CDR3 region has the DNA TGTGCCAGCAGCTTAGGGCAGCGGGGGCAATCGCAGTTCTTC. Translation gives CASSLGQRGQSQFF.

This clone was found a few times. The rearrangement joins TRBV18 to TRBJ1-1; no clear D gene. V lost 5 bases to trimming and J lost 10 bases, with 17 bases between them. The CDR3 has 13 amino acids. Per the germline V gene, CDR1 is KGHSH and CDR2 is LQKENI. The CDR3 spells CASSSAGYSGAFF. CDR3 in DNA: TGTGCCAGCTCATCGGCAGGTTACTCTGGAGCTTTCTTT.